The 23 T cell receptor beta chains presented below share a single source sample, sequenced in a study of T cells after somatic rescue of genetic block (dated by TCRdb to 2019 to 2021). The library was prepared using the immunoSEQ multiplex PCR assay. In its TCRdb copy, this immuneACCESS table keeps in-frame sequences only and misses some clones. Where compared with another copy, unresolved V genes explain less than half of these, and the others have no known cause. For this sample there are about 67,000 clones; just over 90% appear just once. The top ten constitute about 3% of the sample. Sequencing was done on a sample of peripheral blood mononuclear cells (PBMCs). Receptors originate from a middle-aged man.

This chain connects TRBV25-1 to TRBJ2-3, with D possibly TRBD1 on 6 matching bases. Germline CDR1 and CDR2: MGHDK and SYGVNS. The CDR3 loop spans 15 amino acids. Trimming stripped 1 base from V and 2 bases from J, with 10 bases between. The DNA of the CDR3 is TGTGCCAGCAGTGAATTAGACAGGAACACAGATACGCAGTATTTT. Its protein product is CASSELDRNTDTQYF.

The chain combines TRBV5-5 with TRBJ2-7, with 9 bases fitting TRBD1. Per the germline V gene, CDR1 is SGHKS and CDR2 is YYEKEE (reference sequence). The J segment lost 3 bases and the V segment lost 5 bases, leaving 6 bases of the junction unmatched. The CDR3 loop spans 14 amino acids. CDR3 sequence: CASSRTGEVYEQYF. As DNA, the CDR3 is TGTGCCAGCAGTAGGACAGGGGAGGTCTACGAGCAGTACTTC. The full variable domain, its missing parts supplied by reference TRBV5-5 and TRBJ2-7, is DAGVTQSPTHLIKTRGQQVTLRCSPISGHKSVSWYQQVLGQGPQFIFQYYEKEERGRGNFPDRFSARQFPNYSSELNVNALLLGDSALYLCASSRTGEVYEQYFGPGTRLTVT.

This rearrangement joins TRBV7-9 to TRBJ2-2; tentative D call: TRBD2 (5 bases). From germline, CDR1 is SEHNR and CDR2 FQNEAQ (reference sequence). Trimming left V 5 bases short and J 1 base short, with 14 bases between. This CDR3 region has 16 residues. The CDR3, as DNA: TGTGCCAGCAGCCGACACGGGAACGAGAACACCGGGGAGCTGTTTTTT. Translated, it gives CASSRHGNENTGELFF.

This chain links TRBV19 with TRBJ1-5, with a possible D match to TRBD1 (5 bases). Per germline, CDR1 LNHDA and CDR2 SQIVND (reference sequence). V shed 6 bases and J shed 2 bases, with 17 bases lying between them. CDR3 length: 16 residues. The CDR3: CASSLGTRGGNQPQHF. The CDR3 DNA sequence: TGTGCCAGTAGCCTAGGGACGCGGGGGGGCAATCAGCCCCAGCATTTT.

The sample holds a few counts of this clone. The chain uses TRBV18 and TRBJ1-5; 8 positions agree with TRBD1. This CDR3 is 14 amino acids long. Trimming removed 6 bases from V and 2 bases from J; junction bases left unmatched: 3. Germline V gene data show CDR1 as KGHSH and CDR2 as LQKENI. The CDR3 here is CASSQGAGNQPQHF. The DNA for the CDR3 is TGTGCCAGCTCCCAGGGGGCTGGCAATCAGCCCCAGCATTTT.

Only a few counts were recorded for this clone. This chain uses TRBV5-6 with TRBJ2-7, with 7 bases lining up with TRBD2. V shed 3 bases, J shed 6 bases, and the junction held 12 bases outside the gene matches. The CDR3 is 15 amino acids. The germline CDR1 and CDR2 sequences are SGHDT and YYEEEE. CDR3 amino acids: CASSSGLTLPGEQYF. CDR3 nucleotides: TGTGCCAGCAGCTCGGGACTAACCCTCCCGGGCGAGCAGTACTTC.

Here the CDR3 DNA reads TGCAGCGTGGGACAGGGCGATAATTCACCCCTCCACTTT. Amino acids: CSVGQGDNSPLHF. The V and J genes are TRBV29-1 and TRBJ1-6; TRBD1 agrees at 9 bases. Germline V gene sequence: CDR1 SQVTM, CDR2 ANQGSEA. The CDR3 covers 13 residues. V shed 6 bases and J 5 bases; nucleotides not matched to a gene: 2.

V and J are TRBV7-2 and TRBJ2-2; 7 bases fit TRBD2. The CDR3 contains 16 residues. Trimming removed 0 bases from V and 9 bases from J; junction bases left unmatched: 10. Germline loops: CDR1 SGHTA, CDR2 FQGNSA. CDR3 in DNA: TGTGCCAGCAGCTTAGCTCTCTGGGAGGGCTCAAGGGAGCTGTTTTTT. Amino acid sequence: CASSLALWEGSRELFF.

This clone was counted a single time. V gene TRBV6-1 combines with J gene TRBJ2-7; D call uncertain. Per germline, CDR1 MNHNS and CDR2 SASEGT. V shed 1 base and J shed 1 base, with 8 bases lying between them. CDR3 length: 14 residues. This CDR3 is CASSEVARSYEQYF. The CDR3 DNA sequence: TGTGCCAGCAGTGAAGTGGCAAGATCCTACGAGCAGTACTTC.

The gene calls are TRBV19 and TRBJ2-1; 7 positions agree with TRBD2. The trim removed 1 base at V and 4 bases at J, leaving 4 bases unmatched. Germline V gives CDR1 LNHDA, CDR2 SQIVND (reference sequence). The CDR3 is made up of 15 amino acids. The CDR3 loop is CASSIVGLVYNEQFF. For the CDR3, the DNA is TGTGCCAGTAGTATAGTCGGACTAGTATACAATGAGCAGTTCTTC. The entire variable domain, with the rest obtained from reference TRBV19 and TRBJ2-1, is as follows: DGGITQSPKYLFRKEGQNVTLSCEQNLNHDAMYWYRQDPGQGLRLIYYSQIVNDFQKGDIAEGYSVSREKKESFPLTVTSAQKNPTAFYLCASSIVGLVYNEQFFGPGTRLTVL.

J is TRBJ2-2 and V is TRBV9, with 13 nucleotides matching TRBD2. CDR3 length: 21 residues. In germline, CDR1 is SGDLS, CDR2 YYNGEE. J lost 3 bases, V lost 3 bases, and 17 bases had no gene match. The CDR3 DNA follows: TGTGCCAGCAGCGCCACCTCCGGGACTAGCGGGACAGTTTGGGACACCGGGGAGCTGTTTTTT. Its protein product is CASSATSGTSGTVWDTGELFF.

The chain recombines TRBV5-4 with TRBJ2-3; D not resolved. Germline CDR1 reads SGHNT; CDR2 reads YYREEE (reference sequence). This CDR3 contains 13 residues. V shed 4 bases and J shed 0 bases, with 6 bases lying between them. As DNA, the CDR3 is TGTGCCAGCAGCCGAGATAGCACAGATACGCAGTATTTT. Its protein product is CASSRDSTDTQYF.

The chain employs TRBV7-9 and TRBJ2-7; a possible D gene is TRBD2 (6 bases). This CDR3 has 14 residues. In germline, CDR1 is SEHNR, CDR2 FQNEAQ (reference sequence). Trimming took 5 bases from V and 4 from J, leaving 15 bases between them. The CDR3 reads CASSSGGARYEQYF. The CDR3 nucleotides are TGTGCCAGCAGCAGCGGAGGGGCGCGGTACGAGCAGTACTTC.

The chain couples TRBV7-8 to TRBJ1-4; TRBD1 agrees at 8 bases. In germline, CDR1 is SGHVS, CDR2 FQNEAQ. The V and J ends lost 4 bases and 4 bases, in that order; junction bases with no gene match: 5. The CDR3 contains 15 residues. CDR3 residues: CASSSRTGRNEKLFF. The CDR3 coding sequence is TGTGCCAGCAGCTCCCGGACAGGGCGTAATGAAAAACTGTTTTTT.

The J gene is TRBJ1-1, the V gene TRBV19; TRBD1 aligns across 7 bases. This CDR3 has 14 residues. V lost 4 bases, J lost 6 bases, and 8 bases stayed unmatched. Germline-derived CDR1 and CDR2 are LNHDA and SQIVND (reference sequence). CDR3 nucleotides: TGTGCCAGTAGTAGGGGTACAGGGGAGCCTGAAGCTTTCTTT. It translates to CASSRGTGEPEAFF.

The V gene is TRBV19, the J gene TRBJ2-7, with D perhaps assigned TRBD1 or TRBD2 (5 bases each). The CDR3 contains 14 residues. Germline values: CDR1 LNHDA, CDR2 SQIVND (reference sequence). V was cut by 1 base and J by 4 bases, with 11 bases left in between. This CDR3 reads CASSIARGEYEQYF. CDR3 sequence (DNA): TGTGCCAGTAGTATAGCGCGAGGGGAATACGAGCAGTACTTC.

The V gene is TRBV20-1, the J gene TRBJ1-6; possible D gene TRBD1, 5 bases. This CDR3 comprises 11 residues. Germline V lookup: CDR1 DFQATT, CDR2 SNEGSKA (reference sequence). Trimming shortened V by 6 bases and J by 14 bases, and 14 bases separated the two germline ends. In DNA form, the CDR3 reads TGCAGTGCCGCCACCCCGGGGGCCCTCCACTTT. Translating it yields CSAATPGALHF.

The chain recombines TRBV7-6 with TRBJ1-5, with D maybe TRBD1 (6 bases). The CDR3 has 16 amino acids. Per the germline V gene, CDR1 is SGHVS and CDR2 is FNYEAQ. The V gene lost 5 bases and the J gene lost 7 bases, with 21 bases spanning the gap. CDR3 protein: CASSPNFGQGKQPQHF. DNA of the CDR3: TGTGCCAGCAGCCCAAATTTTGGCCAGGGGAAACAGCCCCAGCATTTT.

V gene TRBV27 combines with J gene TRBJ1-1, with TRBD1 identical over 7 bases. This CDR3 has 13 residues. Germline CDR1 reads MNHEY; CDR2 reads SMNVEV (reference sequence). V was clipped by 4 bases and J by 4 bases; unmatched bases: 3. CDR3 amino acids: CASSYSGGTEAFF. Written as DNA, the CDR3 is TGTGCCAGCAGTTATTCAGGGGGCACTGAAGCTTTCTTT.

This clone was seen only once. This rearrangement joins TRBV18 to TRBJ2-3; tentative D call: TRBD2 (7 bases). The germline CDR1 and CDR2 sequences are KGHSH and LQKENI. The CDR3 contains 15 residues. Between the trimmed V and J ends, which lost 2 bases and 0 bases, there was a span of 9 bases. The DNA of the CDR3 is TGTGCCAGCTCACCAGCGGGGGCGAGCACAGATACGCAGTATTTT. Protein product: CASSPAGASTDTQYF.

The CDR3: CASSPLGGQPQHF. CDR3 coding DNA: TGTGCCAGCAGCCCCCTGGGGGGCCAGCCCCAGCATTTT. The rearrangement uses TRBV14 and TRBJ1-5, with D perhaps matching TRBD1 (6 bases). This CDR3 spans 13 amino acids. The germline V gene has CDR1 SGHDN and CDR2 FVKESK. V gave up 4 bases and J gave up 7 bases, with 11 bases separating them.

J is TRBJ2-5 and V is TRBV5-4, with D unclear. The closer fit of TRBJ2-7 to the DNA end suggests the J call may be wrong. Per the germline V gene, CDR1 is SGHNT and CDR2 is YYREEE (reference sequence). CDR3 size: 13 residues. CDR3 sequence (DNA): TGTGCCAGCAGCCCGGATGACTCCTACGAGCAGTACTTC. This gives the protein CASSPDDSYEQYF.

The CDR3 nucleotides read TGTGCCAGTAGTATGCCCCCACCGGGACAGGGGAATGGCTACACCTTC. It translates to CASSMPPPGQGNGYTF. The rearrangement joins TRBV19 to TRBJ1-2, with 10 bases fitting TRBD1. In germline, CDR1 is LNHDA, CDR2 SQIVND (reference sequence). Trimming removed 3 bases from V and 6 bases from J; junction bases left unmatched: 10. The CDR3 length is 16 residues.